This TCR beta chain was sequenced in a study of CD8+ T cells in alopecia areata. Overall study: Recipients were approximately 7-10-week-old female C3H/HeJ mice grafted with skin from 6-12-month-old C3H/HeJ donors with spontaneous alopecia. Study findings and constraints: Patients displayed less clarity in TCR sharing than mice, a finding possibly related to HLA. Lesional scalp exceeded normal scalp in clonality, especially in alopecia totalis/universalis.

This clone was observed a handful of times. Its antigen remains unknown. All gene names here are mouse names. The read terminates 4 residues ahead of where the CDR3 ends, so the germline J gene completes it. Other DNA sequences within the sample encode an identical CDR3. RNA was extracted and reverse transcribed into cDNA as the sequencing template. Sequencing used immunoSEQ multiplex PCR; TCRdb keeps in-frame clones, though not all of them. The data show roughly 260,000 clones, with none appearing a single time. Trimming removed 0 bases at V and 3 bases at J, with 10 bases between. Germline V gives CDR1 NSHNY, CDR2 SYGAGN. The CDR3 is made up of 15 amino acids. Sorting of pooled cutaneous lymph node cells used CD4, CD8alpha, NKG2D, NKG2ACE and other markers.

Material: CD4+ T cells sorted from a lymph node. The chain is built from TRBV13-1 and TRBJ2-1; possibly TRBD2 for D (6 bases). The clonotype originates from a C3H/HeJ mouse with alopecia areata. Strain MHC haplotype: H2-k. The CDR3 DNA, read in part, is TGTGCCAGCAGTGATGCCCTGGGGCTCTATGCT. It translates to CASSDALGLYA. The whole CDR3 sequence is CASSDALGLYAEQFF.